This entry describes one T cell receptor (beta chain). This CDR3 has 15 residues. Germline lookup yields CDR1 SGHRS and CDR2 YFSETQ. Unmatched junction bases numbered 12, after V lost 7 bases and J lost 8 bases. The entry originates in a study of blood T cell repertoires in COVID-19. Study-level background: Acute-phase and convalescent COVID-19 samples originated in the United States, Italy and Spain. T cells, B-cell-depleted T cells, or PBMCs provided the cDNA or gDNA that served as material.

In the source study's methods: Researchers report that nucleated cell counts were estimated from reference gene primer amplification. Libraries were prepared by immunoSEQ multiplex PCR; TCRdb keeps only in-frame clonotypes and omits some of them. The V and J calls and clone size come from that table; D and trimming were worked out from the DNA. Of roughly 78,000 clones in the sample, about 89% were seen once. This receptor was taken from a man between 60 and 70 years old with acute or convalescent COVID-19. Sequenced sample: peripheral blood. The V and J genes are TRBV5-1 and TRBJ2-1; 10 bases fit TRBD2. In nucleotides, the CDR3 is TGCGCCAGCCAAGAAGGGGTAGCGGGGGGACATGAGCAGTTCTTC. Its translation is CASQEGVAGGHEQFF. Filled out from reference TRBV5-1 and TRBJ2-1, the complete variable domain reads KAGVTQTPRYLIKTRGQQVTLSCSPISGHRSVSWYQQTPGQGLQFLFEYFSETQRNKGNFPGRFSGRQFSNSRSEMNVSTLELGDSALYLCASQEGVAGGHEQFFGPGTRLTVL.